Presented here are 13 T cell receptor beta chains from one specimen sequenced in a study of cytomegalovirus exposure and HLA in healthy donors. The PCR ran on 60 Vbeta and 13 Jbeta primers. TCRdb keeps only in-frame clones here, not all; method: immunoSEQ multiplex PCR. The sample yields over 150,000 clones, more than 75% seen once. The sequencing input was PBMCs. Receptor source: a man aged 25 to 40 in good health and CMV-seropositive.

The chain links TRBV2 to TRBJ2-4; D remains ambiguous. Trimming pared 4 bases from V and 5 bases from J, leaving 6 bases between. Germline CDR1 is SNHLY and CDR2 is FYNNEI. The CDR3 has 12 amino acids. The CDR3 sequence: CASSVTQNIQYF. Written as DNA, the CDR3 is TGTGCCAGCAGTGTCACACAAAACATTCAGTACTTC.

The gene calls are TRBV14 and TRBJ2-7; 13 bases line up with TRBD2. The CDR3 runs 16 residues. Germline CDR1 reads SGHDN; CDR2 reads FVKESK. V was pared by 4 bases and J by 3 bases, with 6 bases of the junction left unmatched. The CDR3 spells CASSRWTSGSIYEQYF. CDR3 in DNA: TGTGCCAGCAGCCGTTGGACTAGCGGGAGCATCTACGAGCAGTACTTC.

The CDR3 DNA follows: TGTGCCAGCAGCATTTCTAGCGGGAGTGCCACCGGGGAGCTGTTTTTT. Amino acids: CASSISSGSATGELFF. This chain joins TRBV28 and TRBJ2-2; 10 bases match TRBD2. CDR1 is MDHEN and CDR2 is SYDVKM in the germline V gene. J was trimmed by 4 bases and V by 6 bases; bases with no gene match: 8. This CDR3 is built from 16 residues. Looking up the rest from reference TRBV28 and TRBJ2-2 gives the full variable domain: DVKVTQSSRYLVKRTGEKVFLECVQDMDHENMFWYRQDPGLGLRLIYFSYDVKMKEKGDIPEGYSVSREKKERFSLILESASTNQTSMYLCASSISSGSATGELFFGEGSRLTVL.

The chain joins TRBV28 to TRBJ2-5; 9 bases line up with TRBD2. Germline CDR1 reads MDHEN; CDR2 reads SYDVKM. V trimming: 6 bases; J trimming: 7 bases; junction bases outside the gene matches: 9. The CDR3 length is 14 residues. In DNA, the CDR3 is TGTGCCAGCAGGGAAGCGGGAGGAGAAGGGACCCAGTACTTC. Translation gives CASREAGGEGTQYF.

The V and J genes are TRBV28 and TRBJ2-7, with TRBD1 matching 8 bases. Per germline, CDR1 MDHEN and CDR2 SYDVKM. The CDR3 consists of 15 residues. V trimming: 7 bases; J trimming: 0 bases; junction bases outside the gene matches: 8. The CDR3 DNA is TGTGCCAGCAAGGCGGGACAGGCCTTCTCCTACGAGCAGTACTTC. Translation: CASKAGQAFSYEQYF.

The chain carries TRBV9 and TRBJ1-1, with 7 bases fitting TRBD1. CDR1 and CDR2 (germline): SGDLS, YYNGEE. The CDR3 contains 14 residues. The trim removed 4 bases at V and 1 base at J, leaving 4 bases unmatched. For the CDR3, the DNA is TGTGCCAGCAGCATAGGACAGGCGAACACTGAAGCTTTCTTT. Translation gives CASSIGQANTEAFF.

The chain combines TRBV27 with TRBJ1-4; D might be TRBD1 (6 bases). The germline V and J ends were trimmed by 5 bases and 11 bases, with 15 bases remaining between them. This CDR3 is built from 13 residues. CDR1 is MNHEY and CDR2 is SMNVEV in the germline V gene (reference sequence). In nucleotides, the CDR3 is TGTGCCAGCAGTCTACGGGACAACGAGAAACTGTTTTTT. This encodes CASSLRDNEKLFF.

J is TRBJ2-2 and V is TRBV12-5, with D perhaps matching TRBD1 (6 bases). There are 15 residues in the CDR3. V was trimmed by 0 bases and J by 2 bases, leaving 7 bases between them. Germline CDR1 reads LGHNT; CDR2 reads FRNRAP. Here the CDR3 reads CASGLVGTNTGELFF. DNA for the CDR3: TGTGCTAGTGGTTTGGTAGGGACAAACACCGGGGAGCTGTTTTTT.

The sample holds a few counts of this clone. The J gene is TRBJ2-3, the V gene TRBV5-6, with a weak D call TRBD1 (6 bases). CDR1 is SGHDT, CDR2 YYEEEE, per germline. V dropped 3 bases and J dropped 3 bases, with 11 bases sitting between them. The CDR3 has 14 residues. CDR3 amino acids: CASSWDQGTDTQYF. CDR3 DNA sequence: TGTGCCAGCAGCTGGGACCAGGGGACAGATACGCAGTATTTT.

This chain joins TRBV5-4 and TRBJ1-2; no firm D call. Looked up from germline, CDR1 is SGHNT and CDR2 is YYREEE (reference sequence). The CDR3 is 13 amino acids. V lost 0 bases and J lost 3, with 6 bases in between. The CDR3 bases are TGTGCCAGCAGCTTGGTGGCAGACTATGGCTACACCTTC. Protein: CASSLVADYGYTF. Supplemented by reference TRBV5-4 and TRBJ1-2, the full variable domain reads ETGVTQSPTHLIKTRGQQVTLRCSSQSGHNTVSWYQQALGQGPQFIFQYYREEENGRGNFPPRFSGLQFPNYSSELNVNALELDDSALYLCASSLVADYGYTFGSGTRLTVV.

The rearrangement joins TRBV4-2 to TRBJ1-1; 9 bases agree with TRBD1. This CDR3 comprises 16 residues. V lost 4 bases to trimming and J lost 1 base; unmatched junction nucleotides: 7. Germline V gene lookup returns CDR1 LGHNA and CDR2 YNFKEQ. This CDR3 reads CASSPERTGENTEAFF. The CDR3 coding sequence is TGTGCCAGCAGCCCAGAAAGGACAGGGGAGAACACTGAAGCTTTCTTT.

The V call is TRBV5-6, the J call TRBJ2-6; unclear D gene. The CDR3 is 15 residues long. Germline CDR1 reads SGHDT; CDR2 reads YYEEEE. V was cut by 5 bases and J by 0 bases, with 9 bases left in between. The CDR3: CASSDGFSGANVLTF. Here the CDR3 DNA reads TGTGCCAGCAGTGACGGGTTCTCTGGGGCCAACGTCCTGACTTTC.

The genes are TRBV5-6 and TRBJ2-4; D is possibly TRBD2 (5 bases). CDR1 SGHDT and CDR2 YYEEEE come from the germline V gene. Trimming shortened V by 3 bases and J by 8 bases, and 12 bases separated the two germline ends. The CDR3 is 13 residues long. Here the CDR3 reads CASSSTGSDIQYF. CDR3 in DNA: TGTGCCAGCAGCTCCACGGGAAGTGACATTCAGTACTTC.